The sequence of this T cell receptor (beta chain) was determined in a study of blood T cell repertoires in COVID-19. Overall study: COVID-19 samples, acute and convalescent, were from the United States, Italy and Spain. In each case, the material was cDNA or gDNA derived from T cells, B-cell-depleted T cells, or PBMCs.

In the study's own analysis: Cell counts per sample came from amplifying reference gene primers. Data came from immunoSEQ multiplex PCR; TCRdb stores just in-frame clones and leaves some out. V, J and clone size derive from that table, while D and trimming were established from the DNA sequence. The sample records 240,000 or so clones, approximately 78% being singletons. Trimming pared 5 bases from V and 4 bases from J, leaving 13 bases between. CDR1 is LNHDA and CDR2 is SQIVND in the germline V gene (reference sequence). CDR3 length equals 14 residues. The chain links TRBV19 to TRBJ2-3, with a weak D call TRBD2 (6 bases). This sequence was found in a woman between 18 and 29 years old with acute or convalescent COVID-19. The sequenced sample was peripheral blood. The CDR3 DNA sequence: TGTGCCAGTAGTTTCCGGGAGTGGTCAGATACGCAGTATTTT. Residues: CASSFREWSDTQYF.